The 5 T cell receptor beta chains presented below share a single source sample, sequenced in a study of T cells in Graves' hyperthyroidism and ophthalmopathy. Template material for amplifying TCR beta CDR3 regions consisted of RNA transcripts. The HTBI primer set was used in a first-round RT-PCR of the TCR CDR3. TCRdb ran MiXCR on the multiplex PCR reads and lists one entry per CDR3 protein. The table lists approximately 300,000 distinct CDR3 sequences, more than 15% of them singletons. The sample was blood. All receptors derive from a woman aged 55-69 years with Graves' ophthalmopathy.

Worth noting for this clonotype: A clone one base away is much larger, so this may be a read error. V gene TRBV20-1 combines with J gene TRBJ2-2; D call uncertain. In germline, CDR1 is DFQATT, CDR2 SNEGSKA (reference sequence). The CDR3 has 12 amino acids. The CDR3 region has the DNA TGCGGTGCTAGAGATGGGACCGGGGAGCTGTTTTTT. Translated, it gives CGARDGTGELFF.

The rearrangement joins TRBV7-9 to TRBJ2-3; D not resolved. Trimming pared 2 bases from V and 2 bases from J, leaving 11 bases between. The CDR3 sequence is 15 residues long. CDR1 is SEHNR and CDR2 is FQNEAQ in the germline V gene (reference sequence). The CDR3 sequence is CASSLSSFPTDTQYF. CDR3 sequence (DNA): TGTGCCAGCAGCTTATCTAGTTTCCCCACAGATACGCAGTATTTT. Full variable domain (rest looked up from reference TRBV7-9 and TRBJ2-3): DTGVSQNPRHKITKRGQNVTFRCDPISEHNRLYWYRQTLGQGPEFLTYFQNEAQLEKSRLLSDRFSAERPKGSFSTLEIQRTEQGDSAMYLCASSLSSFPTDTQYFGPGTRLTVL.

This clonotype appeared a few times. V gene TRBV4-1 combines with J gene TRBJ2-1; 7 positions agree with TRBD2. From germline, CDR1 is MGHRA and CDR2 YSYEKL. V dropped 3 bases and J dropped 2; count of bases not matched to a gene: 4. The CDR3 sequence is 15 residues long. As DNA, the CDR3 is TGCGCCAGCAGCCAGTTGGGGGGGGCCTACAATGAGCAGTTCTTC. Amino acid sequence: CASSQLGGAYNEQFF.

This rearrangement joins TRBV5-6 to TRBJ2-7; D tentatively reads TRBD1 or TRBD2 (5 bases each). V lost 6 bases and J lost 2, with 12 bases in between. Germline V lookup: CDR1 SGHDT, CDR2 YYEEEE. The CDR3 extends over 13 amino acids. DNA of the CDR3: TGTGCCAGCACCCGGGACCAGACCTACGAGCAGTACTTC. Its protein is CASTRDQTYEQYF.

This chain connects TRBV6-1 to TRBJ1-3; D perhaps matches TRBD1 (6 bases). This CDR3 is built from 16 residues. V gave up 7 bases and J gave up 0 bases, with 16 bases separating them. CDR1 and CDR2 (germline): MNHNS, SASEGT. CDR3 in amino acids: CASIGGALASGNTIYF. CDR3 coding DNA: TGTGCCAGCATAGGGGGGGCCCTAGCCTCTGGAAACACCATATATTTT.